This T cell receptor (beta chain) appears in the sequencing data of a study of blood T cell repertoires in COVID-19. TCRdb's table, derived via immunoSEQ multiplex PCR, lists solely in-frame clones and lacks some. The sample gives about 110,000 clones, roughly 82% of which show up once; approximately 17% is in the top ten. V was clipped by 5 bases and J by 3 bases; unmatched bases: 3. The CDR3 runs to 15 residues. Germline V gene data show CDR1 as SGHTA and CDR2 as FQGTGA. The chain employs TRBV7-3 and TRBJ2-6; 8 nucleotides align to TRBD1. The sample comprised peripheral blood. This TCR came from a woman aged 55-69 years with acute or convalescent COVID-19. In DNA form, the CDR3 reads TGTGCCAGCAGCGACAGGGGACATGGGGCCAACGTCCTGACTTTC. Translation gives CASSDRGHGANVLTF.